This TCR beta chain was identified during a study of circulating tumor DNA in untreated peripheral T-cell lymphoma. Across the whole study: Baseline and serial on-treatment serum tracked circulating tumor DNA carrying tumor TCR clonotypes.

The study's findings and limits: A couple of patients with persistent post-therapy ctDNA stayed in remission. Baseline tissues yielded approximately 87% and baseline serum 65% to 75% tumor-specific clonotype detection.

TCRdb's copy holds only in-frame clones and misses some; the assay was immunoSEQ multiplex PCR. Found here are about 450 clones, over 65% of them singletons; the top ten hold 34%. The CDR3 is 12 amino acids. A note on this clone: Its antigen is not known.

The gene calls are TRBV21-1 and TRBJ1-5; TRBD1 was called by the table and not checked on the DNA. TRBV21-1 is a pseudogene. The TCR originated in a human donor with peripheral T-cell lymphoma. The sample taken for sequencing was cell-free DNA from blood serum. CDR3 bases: TGTGCCAGCATCCAGGGGGGCCAGCCCCAGCATTTT. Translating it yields CASIQGGQPQHF.